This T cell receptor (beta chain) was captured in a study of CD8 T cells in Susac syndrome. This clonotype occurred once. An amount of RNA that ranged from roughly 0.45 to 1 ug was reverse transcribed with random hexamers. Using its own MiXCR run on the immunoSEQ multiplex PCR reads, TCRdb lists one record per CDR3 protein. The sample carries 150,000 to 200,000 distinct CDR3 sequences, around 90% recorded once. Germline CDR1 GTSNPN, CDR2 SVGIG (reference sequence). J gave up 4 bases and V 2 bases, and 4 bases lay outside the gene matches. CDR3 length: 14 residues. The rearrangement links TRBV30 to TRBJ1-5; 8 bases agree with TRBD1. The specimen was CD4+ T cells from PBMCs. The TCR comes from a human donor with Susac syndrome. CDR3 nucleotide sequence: TGTGCCTGGAGTCGGACAGGGTTGAATCAGCCCCAGCATTTT. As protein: CAWSRTGLNQPQHF. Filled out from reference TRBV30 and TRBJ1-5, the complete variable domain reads SQTIHQWPATLVQPVGSPLSLECTVEGTSNPNLYWYRQAAGRGLQLLFYSVGIGQISSEVPQNLSASRPQDRQFILSSKKLLLSDSGFYLCAWSRTGLNQPQHFGDGTRLSIL.